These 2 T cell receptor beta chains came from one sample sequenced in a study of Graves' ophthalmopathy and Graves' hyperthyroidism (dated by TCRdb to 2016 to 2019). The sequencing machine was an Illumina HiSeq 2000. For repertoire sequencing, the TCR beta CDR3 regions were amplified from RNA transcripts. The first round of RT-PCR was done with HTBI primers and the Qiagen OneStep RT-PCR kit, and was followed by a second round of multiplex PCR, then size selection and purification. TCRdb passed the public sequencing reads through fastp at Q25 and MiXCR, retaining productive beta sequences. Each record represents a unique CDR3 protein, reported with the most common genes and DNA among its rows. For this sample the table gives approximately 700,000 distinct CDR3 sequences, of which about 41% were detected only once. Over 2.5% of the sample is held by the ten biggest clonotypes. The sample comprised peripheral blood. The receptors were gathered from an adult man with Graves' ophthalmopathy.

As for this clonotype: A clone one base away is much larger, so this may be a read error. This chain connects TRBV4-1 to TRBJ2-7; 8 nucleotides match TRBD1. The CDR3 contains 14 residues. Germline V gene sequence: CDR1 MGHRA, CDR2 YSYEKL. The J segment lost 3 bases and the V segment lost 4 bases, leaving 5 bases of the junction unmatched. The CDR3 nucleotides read TGCGCCAGCAGCCTGGACAGGGTCCTCTACGAGCAGTACTTC. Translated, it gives CASSLDRVLYEQYF.

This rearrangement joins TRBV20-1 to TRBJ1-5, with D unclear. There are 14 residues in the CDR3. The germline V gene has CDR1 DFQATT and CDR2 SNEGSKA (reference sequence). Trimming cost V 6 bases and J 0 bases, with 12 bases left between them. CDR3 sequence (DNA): TGCAGTGCCAGTAGAGCACCTAGCAATCAGCCCCAGCATTTT. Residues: CSASRAPSNQPQHF.